The TCR beta chain described here comes from a study of blood T cells in healthy people across ages. Together with a sample-barcoded 5' primer, a J-beta primer mix was included in a second PCR lasting about 7 to 11 cycles. TCRdb re-analysed the 5' RACE reads in MiXCR, keeping a single row per CDR3 protein. The repertoire has some 550,000 distinct CDR3 sequences, roughly 48% of them found once; the top ten carry under 30%. Comments on this clonotype: As yet, its antigen is unknown.

The junction had 3 bases not matched to a gene; V was cut back by 3 bases and J by 8 bases. Germline V gives CDR1 ENHRY, CDR2 SYGVKD. The CDR3 length is 12 residues. Study-wide results and limits: Whereas aged donors had fewer naive CD4+ cells, long-lived donors had more of them and higher diversity.

V usage is TRBV10-3 and J usage is TRBJ1-2, with 7 bases identical to TRBD1. The source of this sequence is a man older than 75 in good health. The specimen was blood. CDR3 coding DNA: TGTGCCATCAGTGAACAGGGGAGGGGCTACACCTTC. It specifies CAISEQGRGYTF.